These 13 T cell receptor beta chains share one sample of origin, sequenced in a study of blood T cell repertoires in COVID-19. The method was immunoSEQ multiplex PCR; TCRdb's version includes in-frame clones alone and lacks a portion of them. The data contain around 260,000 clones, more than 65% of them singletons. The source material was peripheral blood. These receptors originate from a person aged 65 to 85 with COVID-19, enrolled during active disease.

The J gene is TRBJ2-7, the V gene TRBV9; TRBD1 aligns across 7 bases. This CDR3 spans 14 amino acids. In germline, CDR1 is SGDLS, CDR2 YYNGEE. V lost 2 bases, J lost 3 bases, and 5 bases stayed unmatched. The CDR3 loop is CASSVDQGDYEQYF. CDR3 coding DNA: TGTGCCAGCAGCGTTGACCAGGGGGACTACGAGCAGTACTTC.

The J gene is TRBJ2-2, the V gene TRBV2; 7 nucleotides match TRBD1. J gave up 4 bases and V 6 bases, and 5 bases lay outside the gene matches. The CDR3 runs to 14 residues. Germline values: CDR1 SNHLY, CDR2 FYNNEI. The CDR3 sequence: CASRRGRATGELFF. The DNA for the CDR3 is TGTGCCAGCAGGAGGGGGCGTGCCACCGGGGAGCTGTTTTTT. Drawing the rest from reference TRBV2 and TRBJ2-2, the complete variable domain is EPEVTQTPSHQVTQMGQEVILRCVPISNHLYFYWYRQILGQKVEFLVSFYNNEISEKSEIFDDQFSVERPDGSNFTLKIRSTKLEDSAMYFCASRRGRATGELFFGEGSRLTVL.

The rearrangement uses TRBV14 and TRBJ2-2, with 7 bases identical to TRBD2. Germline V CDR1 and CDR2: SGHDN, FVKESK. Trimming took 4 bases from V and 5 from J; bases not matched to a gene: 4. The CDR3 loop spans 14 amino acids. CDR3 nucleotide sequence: TGTGCCAGCAGCCCTAGCGGCGCTACCGGGGAGCTGTTTTTT. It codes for CASSPSGATGELFF.

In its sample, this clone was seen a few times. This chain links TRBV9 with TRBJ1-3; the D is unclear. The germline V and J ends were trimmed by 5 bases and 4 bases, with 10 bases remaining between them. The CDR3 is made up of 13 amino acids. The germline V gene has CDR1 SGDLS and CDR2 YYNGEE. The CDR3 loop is CASRGSLGNTIYF. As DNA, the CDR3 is TGTGCCAGCAGAGGGAGCTTAGGAAACACCATATATTTT.

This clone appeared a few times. The CDR3 sequence: CASSKVVVAGHYEQYF. CDR3 DNA: TGTGCCAGCAGCAAAGTCGTGGTAGCGGGGCACTACGAGCAGTACTTC. V usage is TRBV21-1 and J usage is TRBJ2-7; the D call TRBD2 from the table was never checked on the DNA. TRBV21-1 is a recognized pseudogene. The CDR3 runs to 16 residues.

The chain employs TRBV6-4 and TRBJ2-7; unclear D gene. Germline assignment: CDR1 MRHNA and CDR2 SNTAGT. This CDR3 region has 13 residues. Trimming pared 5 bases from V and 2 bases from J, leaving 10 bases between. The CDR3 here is CASSPHFTYEQYF. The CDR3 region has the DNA TGTGCCAGCAGTCCCCACTTTACCTACGAGCAGTACTTC.

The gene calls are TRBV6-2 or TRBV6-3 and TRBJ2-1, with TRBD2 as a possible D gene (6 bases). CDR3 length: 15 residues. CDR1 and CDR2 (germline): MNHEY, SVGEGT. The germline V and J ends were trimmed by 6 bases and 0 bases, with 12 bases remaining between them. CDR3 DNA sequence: TGTGCCAGCAGCCCCAATAGCGGCTCCTACAATGAGCAGTTCTTC. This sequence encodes CASSPNSGSYNEQFF.

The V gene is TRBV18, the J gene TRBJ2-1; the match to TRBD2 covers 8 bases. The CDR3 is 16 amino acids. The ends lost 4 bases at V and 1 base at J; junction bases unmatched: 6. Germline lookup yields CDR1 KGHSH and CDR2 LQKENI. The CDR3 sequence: CASSQKSGGSYNEQFF. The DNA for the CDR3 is TGTGCCAGCTCACAAAAGAGCGGGGGATCCTACAATGAGCAGTTCTTC.

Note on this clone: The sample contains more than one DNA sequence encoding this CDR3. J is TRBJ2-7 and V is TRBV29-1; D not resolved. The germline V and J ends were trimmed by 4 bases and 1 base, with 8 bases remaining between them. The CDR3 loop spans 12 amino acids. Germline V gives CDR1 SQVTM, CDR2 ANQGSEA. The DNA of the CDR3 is TGCAGCGTTGCTGCAGGATCCTACGAGCAGTACTTC. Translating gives CSVAAGSYEQYF.

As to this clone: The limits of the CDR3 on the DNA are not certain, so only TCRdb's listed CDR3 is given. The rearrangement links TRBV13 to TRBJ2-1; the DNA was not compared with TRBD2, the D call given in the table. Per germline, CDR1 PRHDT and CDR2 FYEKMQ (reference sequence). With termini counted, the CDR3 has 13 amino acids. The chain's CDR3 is CASSLGVGRGAFF.

The CDR3 DNA is TGCGCCAGCAGCCAAGATCCCGGACTAGCGTTTAGCTCCTACAATGAGCAGTTCTTC. Its protein product is CASSQDPGLAFSSYNEQFF. This chain links TRBV4-3 with TRBJ2-1, with 9 bases matching TRBD2. Germline loops: CDR1 LGHNA, CDR2 YSLEER. V lost 0 bases and J lost 0; bases outside the gene matches: 9. CDR3 length: 19 amino acids.

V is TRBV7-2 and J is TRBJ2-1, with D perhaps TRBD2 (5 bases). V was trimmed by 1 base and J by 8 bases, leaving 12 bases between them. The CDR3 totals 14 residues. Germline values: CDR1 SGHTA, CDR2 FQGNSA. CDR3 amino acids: CASSLGLAADEQFF. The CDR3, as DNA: TGTGCCAGCAGCTTAGGGCTAGCAGCGGATGAGCAGTTCTTC.

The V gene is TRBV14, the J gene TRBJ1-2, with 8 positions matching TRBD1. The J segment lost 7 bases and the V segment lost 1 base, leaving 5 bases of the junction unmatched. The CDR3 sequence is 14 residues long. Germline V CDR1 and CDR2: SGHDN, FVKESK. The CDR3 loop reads CASSQVVTGGGYTF. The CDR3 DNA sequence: TGTGCCAGCAGCCAAGTAGTCACAGGGGGTGGCTACACCTTC.